The 23 T cell receptor beta chains below come from one sample, sequenced in a study of blood T cell repertoires in COVID-19. Data came from immunoSEQ multiplex PCR; TCRdb stores just in-frame clones and leaves some out. In the table there are 250,000 or so clones, 65% to 85% of which are singletons. Sequenced input: peripheral blood. These receptor sequences come from a woman aged 40 to 50 who had recovered from COVID-19.

This chain links TRBV28 with TRBJ2-7, with unresolved D. Germline CDR1 is MDHEN and CDR2 is SYDVKM. The germline V and J ends were trimmed by 2 bases and 3 bases, with 8 bases remaining between them. The CDR3 runs to 13 residues. CDR3 nucleotides: TGTGCCAGCAGTTTACGTGTCGGCTACGAGCAGTACTTC. This encodes CASSLRVGYEQYF.

The chain uses TRBV5-1 and TRBJ2-7; tentatively, D is TRBD2 (6 bases). Germline-derived CDR1 and CDR2 are SGHRS and YFSETQ. Trimming pared 0 bases from V and 1 base from J, leaving 8 bases between. This CDR3 comprises 14 residues. The CDR3 nucleotides are TGCGCCAGCAGCTTGGAAGGGACTTCCTACGAGCAGTACTTC. The encoded protein is CASSLEGTSYEQYF.

V and J are TRBV12-3 or TRBV12-4 and TRBJ1-1, with D unclear. The V and J ends lost 6 bases and 12 bases respectively, with 17 bases between them. The CDR3 has 12 residues. The CDR3 spells CASSTSGGRTFF. The CDR3, as DNA: TGTGCCAGCAGCACCTCCGGTGGGCGAACTTTCTTT.

This clone was observed a handful of times. This sequence joins TRBV3-1 (or the pseudogene TRBV3-2) and TRBJ1-6; 7 bases are shared with TRBD1. Germline V lookup: CDR1 LGHDT, CDR2 YNNKEL (reference sequence). The CDR3 sequence is 15 residues long. The V and J ends lost 1 base and 6 bases, in that order; junction bases with no gene match: 3. CDR3 sequence: CASSQGQGGNSPLHF. CDR3 sequence (DNA): TGTGCCAGCAGCCAAGGACAGGGCGGTAATTCACCCCTCCACTTT.

This clone was counted only a few times. J is TRBJ2-6 and V is TRBV5-1; 7 nucleotides line up with TRBD1. Germline CDR1 and CDR2: SGHRS and YFSETQ. V lost 7 bases and J lost 2; bases outside the gene matches: 6. CDR3 length: 15 residues. CDR3 amino acids: CASALQGAGANVLTF. The CDR3 DNA reads TGCGCCAGCGCCCTTCAGGGGGCTGGGGCCAACGTCCTGACTTTC. The full variable domain, in which reference TRBV5-1 and TRBJ2-6 provide the parts outside the CDR3, is KAGVTQTPRYLIKTRGQQVTLSCSPISGHRSVSWYQQTPGQGLQFLFEYFSETQRNKGNFPGRFSGRQFSNSRSEMNVSTLELGDSALYLCASALQGAGANVLTFGAGSRLTVL.

This clone occurred a few times. The chain is built from TRBV5-4 and TRBJ2-7; maybe TRBD1 (6 bases). Trimming shortened V by 0 bases and J by 4 bases, and 14 bases separated the two germline ends. From germline, CDR1 is SGHNT and CDR2 YYREEE (reference sequence). The CDR3 runs to 15 residues. CDR3 nucleotide sequence: TGTGCCAGCAGCTTGGACCAGGGGCAAGGGTACGAGCAGTACTTC. Protein sequence: CASSLDQGQGYEQYF. The complete variable domain, with remaining parts taken from reference TRBV5-4 and TRBJ2-7, reads ETGVTQSPTHLIKTRGQQVTLRCSSQSGHNTVSWYQQALGQGPQFIFQYYREEENGRGNFPPRFSGLQFPNYSSELNVNALELDDSALYLCASSLDQGQGYEQYFGPGTRLTVT.

In nucleotides, the CDR3 is TGTGCCAGCTCACCTCCGGAGGAGAGGCTGTTTTTT. This translates into CASSPPEERLFF. The chain combines TRBV18 with TRBJ2-2; possible D gene TRBD2, 5 bases. The CDR3 spans 12 residues. Germline-derived CDR1 and CDR2 are KGHSH and LQKENI. V was clipped by 3 bases and J by 13 bases, with 12 bases between them.

J is TRBJ2-7 and V is TRBV5-5; weak D call: TRBD1 (5 bases). Between the trimmed V and J ends, which lost 0 bases and 3 bases, there was a span of 13 bases. This CDR3 has 15 amino acids. Germline lookup yields CDR1 SGHKS and CDR2 YYEKEE (reference sequence). CDR3 DNA: TGTGCCAGCAGCTTGGAGGGGTTTGCCGGCTACGAGCAGTACTTC. This gives the protein CASSLEGFAGYEQYF.

The rearrangement uses TRBV5-4 and TRBJ1-1; perhaps TRBD1 as D (5 bases). Deletions cut 0 bases from V and 0 bases from J, with 9 bases between. CDR3 length equals 15 residues. Germline V gene lookup returns CDR1 SGHNT and CDR2 YYREEE (reference sequence). CDR3 in amino acids: CASSLVAGLNTEAFF. The CDR3 region has the DNA TGTGCCAGCAGCTTGGTTGCAGGGCTGAACACTGAAGCTTTCTTT.

This sequence joins TRBV10-3 and TRBJ1-1; the D is unclear. Germline CDR1 and CDR2: ENHRY and SYGVKD. This CDR3 contains 14 residues. V shed 3 bases and J shed 0 bases, with 8 bases lying between them. The CDR3 protein is CAISDQALNTEAFF. The CDR3 DNA is TGTGCCATCAGTGATCAGGCCCTGAACACTGAAGCTTTCTTT.

This chain connects TRBV5-1 to TRBJ2-3, with D maybe TRBD2 (6 bases). This CDR3 has 15 amino acids. CDR1 SGHRS and CDR2 YFSETQ come from the germline V gene. The V end was cut by 4 bases, the J end by 2 bases, with 14 bases between. Here the CDR3 reads CASSRWGDPTDTQYF. CDR3 DNA: TGCGCCAGCAGCCGATGGGGGGACCCCACAGATACGCAGTATTTT.

This rearrangement joins TRBV5-8 to TRBJ2-1, with 8 positions matching TRBD2. V trimming: 1 base; J trimming: 13 bases; junction bases outside the gene matches: 13. Germline V lookup: CDR1 SGHTS, CDR2 YDEGEE. The CDR3 covers 15 residues. The DNA of the CDR3 is TGTGCCAGCAGCTTGAACCGAGTGCGGGGGGCGTTACAGTTCTTC. This sequence encodes CASSLNRVRGALQFF.

V gene TRBV21-1 combines with J gene TRBJ2-1; TRBD1, the table's D call, was not compared with the DNA. TRBV21-1 is reported as a pseudogene. The CDR3 covers 14 residues. Written as DNA, the CDR3 is TGTGCCAGCAGCAAAAGACGGCAGGTGGGTGAGCAGTTCTTC. Translation gives CASSKRRQVGEQFF.

CDR3 in amino acids: CASSHDPRVTRETQYF. The CDR3 nucleotides read TGTGCCAGCAGTCACGACCCCCGGGTCACTCGAGAGACCCAGTACTTC. The chain employs TRBV6-6 and TRBJ2-5; no clear D. V was shortened by 5 bases and J by 4 bases, with 20 bases between the two germline ends. Germline V gene lookup returns CDR1 MNHNY and CDR2 SVGAGI (reference sequence). CDR3 length equals 16 residues.

The chain employs TRBV19 and TRBJ1-6; possibly TRBD1 for D (6 bases). V lost 3 bases, J lost 4 bases, and 7 bases lay in between. Germline V lookup: CDR1 LNHDA, CDR2 SQIVND (reference sequence). The CDR3 is 14 residues long. The CDR3 DNA reads as TGTGCCAGTAGTATCGGACAGTATAATTCACCCCTCCACTTT. Amino acid sequence: CASSIGQYNSPLHF.

The chain joins TRBV5-4 to TRBJ1-1; D perhaps matches TRBD1 (6 bases). The germline CDR1 and CDR2 sequences are SGHNT and YYREEE (reference sequence). This CDR3 is 16 amino acids long. V lost 5 bases and J lost 3, with 20 bases in between. CDR3 protein: CASRTTGNTGYTEAFF. CDR3 sequence (DNA): TGTGCCAGCAGGACCACGGGAAACACAGGGTACACTGAAGCTTTCTTT.

This clone was recorded only once. The V and J genes are TRBV5-1 and TRBJ2-7, with D possibly being TRBD1 (6 bases). From germline, CDR1 is SGHRS and CDR2 YFSETQ. V lost 7 bases and J 3 bases, leaving 14 bases between the germline ends. The CDR3 loop spans 13 amino acids. The CDR3 DNA sequence: TGCGCCAGCTCCACGGACAGTTTCTACGAGCAGTACTTC. It encodes CASSTDSFYEQYF.

This chain joins TRBV7-9 and TRBJ1-2, with 7 bases lining up with TRBD1. The ends lost 5 bases at V and 5 bases at J; junction bases unmatched: 8. CDR3 size: 14 residues. Germline CDR1 reads SEHNR; CDR2 reads FQNEAQ (reference sequence). The CDR3 region has the DNA TGTGCCAGCAGCGGGCGACAGGGTGAATATGGCTACACCTTC. Protein sequence: CASSGRQGEYGYTF.

CDR3 bases: TGTGCCAGCAGCTTAGCGGACAGGGCTGGAAACACCATATATTTT. This gives the protein CASSLADRAGNTIYF. The chain links TRBV7-9 to TRBJ1-3, with 8 bases that match TRBD1. Germline loops: CDR1 SEHNR, CDR2 FQNEAQ (reference sequence). The J segment lost 2 bases and the V segment lost 0 bases, leaving 0 bases of the junction unmatched. The CDR3 is made up of 15 amino acids.

This clone was observed a few times. The rearrangement links TRBV5-1 to TRBJ1-1; unclear D gene. This CDR3 has 14 residues. Trimming took off 3 bases at V and 6 bases at J, with 15 bases between the two ends. The germline gives CDR1 SGHRS, CDR2 YFSETQ. DNA of the CDR3: TGCGCCAGCAGCTACCGGGAAGGATGGTCTGAAGCTTTCTTT. Translated, it gives CASSYREGWSEAFF. Complete variable domain (other parts from reference TRBV5-1 and TRBJ1-1): KAGVTQTPRYLIKTRGQQVTLSCSPISGHRSVSWYQQTPGQGLQFLFEYFSETQRNKGNFPGRFSGRQFSNSRSEMNVSTLELGDSALYLCASSYREGWSEAFFGQGTRLTVV.

J is TRBJ1-1 and V is TRBV30, with D perhaps matching TRBD1 (5 bases). The CDR3 consists of 14 residues. The germline V and J ends were trimmed by 3 bases and 0 bases, with 11 bases remaining between them. CDR1 and CDR2 (germline): GTSNPN, SVGIG (reference sequence). This chain's CDR3 is CAWRSAGMNTEAFF. CDR3 bases: TGTGCCTGGAGGTCGGCAGGGATGAACACTGAAGCTTTCTTT.

The rearrangement joins TRBV6-5 to TRBJ2-5; 7 bases match TRBD1. With V trimmed by 7 bases and J by 7 bases, 12 bases remained unmatched. The CDR3 has 14 amino acids. Germline CDR1 and CDR2: MNHEY and SVGAGI. The CDR3: CASNRGQGESTQYF. The CDR3 nucleotides are TGTGCCAGCAACAGAGGGCAGGGGGAGTCGACCCAGTACTTC.

V is TRBV19 and J is TRBJ1-5; D might be TRBD1 (5 bases). Trimming cost V 7 bases and J 3 bases, with 19 bases left between them. Germline V CDR1 and CDR2: LNHDA, SQIVND (reference sequence). The CDR3 covers 16 residues. The chain's CDR3 is CASTRGEVGLNQPQHF. As DNA, the CDR3 is TGTGCCAGTACGAGAGGGGAGGTGGGTCTCAATCAGCCCCAGCATTTT.